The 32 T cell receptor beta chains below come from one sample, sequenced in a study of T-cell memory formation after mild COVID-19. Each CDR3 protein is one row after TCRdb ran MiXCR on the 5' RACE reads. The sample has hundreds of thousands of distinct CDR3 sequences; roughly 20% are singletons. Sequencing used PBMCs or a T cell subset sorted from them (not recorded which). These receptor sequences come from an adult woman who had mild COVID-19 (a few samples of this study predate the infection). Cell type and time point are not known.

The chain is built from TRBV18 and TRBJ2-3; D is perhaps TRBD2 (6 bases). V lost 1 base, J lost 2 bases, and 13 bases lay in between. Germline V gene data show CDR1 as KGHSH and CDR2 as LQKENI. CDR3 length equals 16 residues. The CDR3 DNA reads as TGTGCCAGCTCACCACTCGGGGGAGTTAACACAGATACGCAGTATTTT. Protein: CASSPLGGVNTDTQYF.

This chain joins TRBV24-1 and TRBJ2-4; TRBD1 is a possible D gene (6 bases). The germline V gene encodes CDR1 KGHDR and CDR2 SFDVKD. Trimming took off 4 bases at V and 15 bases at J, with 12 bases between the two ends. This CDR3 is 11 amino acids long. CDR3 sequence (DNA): TGTGCCACCAGTGACCTACAGGGTTGGTACTTC. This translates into CATSDLQGWYF.

CDR3 coding DNA: TGTGCCAGCACTCAAGGGCTAGCGTTGGGTGAGCAGTTCTTC. Translating gives CASTQGLALGEQFF. The chain recombines TRBV6-5 with TRBJ2-1; the D gene is possibly TRBD2 (6 bases). V was shortened by 7 bases and J by 9 bases, with 19 bases between the two germline ends. Germline V gene lookup returns CDR1 MNHEY and CDR2 SVGAGI. The CDR3 extends over 14 amino acids.

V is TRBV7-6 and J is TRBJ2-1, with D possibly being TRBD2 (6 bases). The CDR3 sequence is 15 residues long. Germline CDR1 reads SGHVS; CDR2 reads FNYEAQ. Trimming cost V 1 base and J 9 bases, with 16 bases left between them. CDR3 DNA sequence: TGTGCCAGCAGCTTAGGGGGAGGACCCGCAGGTGAGCAGTTCTTC. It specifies CASSLGGGPAGEQFF.

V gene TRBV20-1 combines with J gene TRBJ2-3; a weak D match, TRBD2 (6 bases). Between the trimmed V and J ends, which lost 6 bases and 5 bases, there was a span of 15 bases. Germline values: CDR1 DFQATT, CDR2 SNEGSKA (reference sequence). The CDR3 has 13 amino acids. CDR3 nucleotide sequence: TGCAGTGCCCTCCCCGGGGGTTTAGATACGCAGTATTTT. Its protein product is CSALPGGLDTQYF.

DNA for the CDR3: TGTGCCTGGAGTCCGGGGACCCTTTCCCACGAGCAGTACTTC. It is translated as CAWSPGTLSHEQYF. The chain carries TRBV30 and TRBJ2-7; either TRBD1 or TRBD2 may supply D (5 bases each). CDR3 length: 14 residues. The germline V and J ends were trimmed by 2 bases and 5 bases, with 16 bases remaining between them. The germline CDR1 and CDR2 sequences are GTSNPN and SVGIG (reference sequence).

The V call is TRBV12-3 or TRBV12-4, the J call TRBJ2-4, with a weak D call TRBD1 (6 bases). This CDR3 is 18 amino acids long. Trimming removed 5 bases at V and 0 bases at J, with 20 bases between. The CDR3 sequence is CASSPWDISSLAKNIQYF. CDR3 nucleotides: TGTGCCAGCAGTCCTTGGGACATTTCAAGTCTAGCCAAAAACATTCAGTACTTC.

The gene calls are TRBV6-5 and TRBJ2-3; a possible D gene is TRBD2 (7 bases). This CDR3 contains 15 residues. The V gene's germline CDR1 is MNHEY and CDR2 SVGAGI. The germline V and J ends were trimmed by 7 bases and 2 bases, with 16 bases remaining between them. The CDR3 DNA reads TGTGCCAGCAACCCAGAGGGGGGGCTCACAGATACGCAGTATTTT. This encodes CASNPEGGLTDTQYF.

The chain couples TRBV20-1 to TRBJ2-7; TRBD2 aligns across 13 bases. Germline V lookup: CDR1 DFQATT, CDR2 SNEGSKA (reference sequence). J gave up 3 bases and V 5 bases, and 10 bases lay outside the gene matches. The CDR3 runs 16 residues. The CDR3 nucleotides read TGCAGTGCTCTTGGACTAGCGGGAGCCTCGCTCTACGAGCAGTACTTC. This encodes CSALGLAGASLYEQYF.

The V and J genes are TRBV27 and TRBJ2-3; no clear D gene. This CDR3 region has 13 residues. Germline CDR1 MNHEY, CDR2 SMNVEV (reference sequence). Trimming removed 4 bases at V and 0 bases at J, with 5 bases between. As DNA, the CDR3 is TGTGCCAGCAGTTCGTATAGCACAGATACGCAGTATTTT. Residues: CASSSYSTDTQYF.

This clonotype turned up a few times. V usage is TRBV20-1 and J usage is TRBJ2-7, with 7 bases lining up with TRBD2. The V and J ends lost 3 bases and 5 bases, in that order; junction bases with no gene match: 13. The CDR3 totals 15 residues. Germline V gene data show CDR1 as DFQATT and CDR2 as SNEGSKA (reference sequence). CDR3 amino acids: CSARGGRGSLNEQYF. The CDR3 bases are TGCAGTGCTAGGGGGGGTCGCGGGAGTCTGAACGAGCAGTACTTC.

In nucleotides, the CDR3 is TGTGCCAGCAGCTTGGTCGAGGAGCGTAGAGGGGTGCAGTACTTC. As protein: CASSLVEERRGVQYF. The chain uses TRBV5-6 and TRBJ2-7; possibly TRBD1 or TRBD2 for D (5 bases each). V was trimmed by 0 bases and J by 9 bases, leaving 19 bases between them. The CDR3 runs 15 residues. The germline gives CDR1 SGHDT, CDR2 YYEEEE.

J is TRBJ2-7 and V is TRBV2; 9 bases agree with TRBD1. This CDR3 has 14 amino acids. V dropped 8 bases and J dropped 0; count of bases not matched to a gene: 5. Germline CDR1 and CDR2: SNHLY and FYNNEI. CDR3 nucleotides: TGTGCCAGCGCACAGGGGGCGTACTCCTACGAGCAGTACTTC. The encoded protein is CASAQGAYSYEQYF.

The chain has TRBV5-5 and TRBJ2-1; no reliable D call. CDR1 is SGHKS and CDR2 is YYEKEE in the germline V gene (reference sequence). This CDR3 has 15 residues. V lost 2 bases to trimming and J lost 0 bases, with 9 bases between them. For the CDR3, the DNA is TGTGCCAGCAGCTTTAGGGCCAGCTCCTACAATGAGCAGTTCTTC. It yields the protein CASSFRASSYNEQFF.

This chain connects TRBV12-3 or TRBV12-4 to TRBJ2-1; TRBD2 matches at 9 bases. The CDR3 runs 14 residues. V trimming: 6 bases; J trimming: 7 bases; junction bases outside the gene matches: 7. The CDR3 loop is CASSASGNGNEQFF. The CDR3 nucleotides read TGTGCCAGCAGCGCTAGCGGGAATGGTAATGAGCAGTTCTTC.

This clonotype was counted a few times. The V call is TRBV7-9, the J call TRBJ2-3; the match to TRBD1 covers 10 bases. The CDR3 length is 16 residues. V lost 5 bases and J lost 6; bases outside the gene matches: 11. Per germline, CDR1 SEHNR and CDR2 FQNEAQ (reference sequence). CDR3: CASSPTPGQGIDTQYF. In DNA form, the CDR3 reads TGTGCCAGCAGCCCCACCCCGGGACAGGGGATCGATACGCAGTATTTT.

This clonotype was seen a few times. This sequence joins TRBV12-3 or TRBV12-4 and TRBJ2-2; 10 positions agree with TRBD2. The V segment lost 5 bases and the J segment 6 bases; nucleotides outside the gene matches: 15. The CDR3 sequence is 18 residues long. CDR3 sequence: CASSVLAGSGLRSGELFF. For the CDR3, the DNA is TGTGCCAGCAGTGTACTAGCGGGATCGGGATTGAGGTCCGGGGAGCTGTTTTTT.

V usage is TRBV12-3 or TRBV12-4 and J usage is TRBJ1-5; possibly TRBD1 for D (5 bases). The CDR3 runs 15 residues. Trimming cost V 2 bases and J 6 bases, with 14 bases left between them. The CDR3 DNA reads TGTGCCAGCAGTTTACGGACGGGGGTCAGTCAGCCCCAGCATTTT. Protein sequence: CASSLRTGVSQPQHF.

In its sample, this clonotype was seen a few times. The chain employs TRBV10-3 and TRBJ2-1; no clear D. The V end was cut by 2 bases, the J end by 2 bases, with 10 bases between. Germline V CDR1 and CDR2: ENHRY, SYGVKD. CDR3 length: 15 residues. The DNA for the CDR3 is TGTGCCATCAGTGAGGGGGATCCCGCCTACAATGAGCAGTTCTTC. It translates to CAISEGDPAYNEQFF.

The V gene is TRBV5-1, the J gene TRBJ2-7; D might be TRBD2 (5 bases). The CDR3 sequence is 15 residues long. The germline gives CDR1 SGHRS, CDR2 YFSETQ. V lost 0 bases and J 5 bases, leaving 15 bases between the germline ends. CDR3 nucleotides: TGCGCCAGCAGCTTGGTTCCGGGGATTCGAGACGAGCAGTACTTC. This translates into CASSLVPGIRDEQYF.

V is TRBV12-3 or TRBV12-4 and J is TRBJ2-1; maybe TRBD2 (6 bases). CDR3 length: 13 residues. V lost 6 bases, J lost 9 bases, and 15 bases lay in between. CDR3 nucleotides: TGTGCCAGCAGCATGACTAGTAGTGGTGAGCAGTTCTTC. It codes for CASSMTSSGEQFF.

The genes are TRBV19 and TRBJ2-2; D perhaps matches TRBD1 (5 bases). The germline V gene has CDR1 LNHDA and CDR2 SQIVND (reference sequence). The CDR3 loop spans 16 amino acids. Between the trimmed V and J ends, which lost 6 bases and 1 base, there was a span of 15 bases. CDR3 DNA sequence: TGTGCCAGTAGCCGCCGGTCTCAGGGGAACACCGGGGAGCTGTTTTTT. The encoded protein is CASSRRSQGNTGELFF.

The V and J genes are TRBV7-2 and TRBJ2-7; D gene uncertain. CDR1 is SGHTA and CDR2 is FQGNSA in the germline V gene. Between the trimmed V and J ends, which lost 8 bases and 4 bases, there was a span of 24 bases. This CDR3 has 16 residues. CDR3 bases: TGTGCCAGCCCTCGGGCGCGTCCCACCGCCCTATACGAGCAGTACTTC. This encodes CASPRARPTALYEQYF.

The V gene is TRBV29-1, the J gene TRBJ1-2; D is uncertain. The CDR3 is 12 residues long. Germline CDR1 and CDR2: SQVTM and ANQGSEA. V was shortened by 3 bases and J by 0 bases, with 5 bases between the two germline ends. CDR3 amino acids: CSVDGANYGYTF. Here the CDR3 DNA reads TGCAGCGTTGACGGGGCTAACTATGGCTACACCTTC.

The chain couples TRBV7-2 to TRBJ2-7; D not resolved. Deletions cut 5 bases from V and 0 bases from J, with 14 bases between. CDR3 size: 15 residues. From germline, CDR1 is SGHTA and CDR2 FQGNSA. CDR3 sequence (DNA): TGTGCCAGCAGCCCAAGTCGGACCGTCTCCTACGAGCAGTACTTC. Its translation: CASSPSRTVSYEQYF.

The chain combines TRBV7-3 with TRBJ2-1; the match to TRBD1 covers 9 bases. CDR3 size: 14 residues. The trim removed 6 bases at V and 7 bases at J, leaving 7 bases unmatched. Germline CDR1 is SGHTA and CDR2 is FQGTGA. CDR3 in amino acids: CASSRGQGKNEQFF. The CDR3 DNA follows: TGTGCCAGCAGTCGGGGACAGGGTAAAAATGAGCAGTTCTTC.

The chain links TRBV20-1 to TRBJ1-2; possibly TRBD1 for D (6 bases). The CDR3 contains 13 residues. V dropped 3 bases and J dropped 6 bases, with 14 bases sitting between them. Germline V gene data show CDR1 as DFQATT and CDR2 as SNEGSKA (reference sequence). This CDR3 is CSARDTGFHGYTF. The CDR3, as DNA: TGCAGTGCTAGGGATACAGGGTTCCATGGCTACACCTTC.

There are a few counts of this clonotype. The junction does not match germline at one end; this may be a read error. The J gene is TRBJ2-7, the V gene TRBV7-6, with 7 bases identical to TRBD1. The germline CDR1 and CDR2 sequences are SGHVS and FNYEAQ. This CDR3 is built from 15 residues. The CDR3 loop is CASSLGAGGAYELYF. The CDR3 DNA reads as TGTGCCAGCAGCTTGGGGGCAGGGGGAGCCTACGAGCTGTACTTC.

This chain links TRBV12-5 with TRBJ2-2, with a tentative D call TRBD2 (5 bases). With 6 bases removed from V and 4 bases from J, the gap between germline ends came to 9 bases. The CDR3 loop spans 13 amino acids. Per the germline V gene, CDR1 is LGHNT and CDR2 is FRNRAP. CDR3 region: CASGKTTTGELFF. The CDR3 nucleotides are TGTGCTAGTGGCAAGACTACCACCGGGGAGCTGTTTTTT.

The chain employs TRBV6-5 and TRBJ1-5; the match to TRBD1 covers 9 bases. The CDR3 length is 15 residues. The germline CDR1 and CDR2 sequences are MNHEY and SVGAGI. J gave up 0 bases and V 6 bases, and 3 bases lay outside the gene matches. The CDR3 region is CASRWTGDSNQPQHF. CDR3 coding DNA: TGTGCCAGCAGGTGGACAGGGGATAGCAATCAGCCCCAGCATTTT.

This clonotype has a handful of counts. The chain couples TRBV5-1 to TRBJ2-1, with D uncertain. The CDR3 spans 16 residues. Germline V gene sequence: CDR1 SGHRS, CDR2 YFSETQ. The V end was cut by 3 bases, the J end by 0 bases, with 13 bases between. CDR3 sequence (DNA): TGCGCCAGCAGCTCTCCCTATGGTACCTCCTACAATGAGCAGTTCTTC. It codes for CASSSPYGTSYNEQFF.

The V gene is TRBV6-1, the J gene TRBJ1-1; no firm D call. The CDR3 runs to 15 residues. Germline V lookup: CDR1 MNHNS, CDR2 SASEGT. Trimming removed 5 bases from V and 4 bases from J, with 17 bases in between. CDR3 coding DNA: TGTGCCAGCAGTCCACCCGGGCTCCGGGCCACTGAAGCTTTCTTT. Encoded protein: CASSPPGLRATEAFF.